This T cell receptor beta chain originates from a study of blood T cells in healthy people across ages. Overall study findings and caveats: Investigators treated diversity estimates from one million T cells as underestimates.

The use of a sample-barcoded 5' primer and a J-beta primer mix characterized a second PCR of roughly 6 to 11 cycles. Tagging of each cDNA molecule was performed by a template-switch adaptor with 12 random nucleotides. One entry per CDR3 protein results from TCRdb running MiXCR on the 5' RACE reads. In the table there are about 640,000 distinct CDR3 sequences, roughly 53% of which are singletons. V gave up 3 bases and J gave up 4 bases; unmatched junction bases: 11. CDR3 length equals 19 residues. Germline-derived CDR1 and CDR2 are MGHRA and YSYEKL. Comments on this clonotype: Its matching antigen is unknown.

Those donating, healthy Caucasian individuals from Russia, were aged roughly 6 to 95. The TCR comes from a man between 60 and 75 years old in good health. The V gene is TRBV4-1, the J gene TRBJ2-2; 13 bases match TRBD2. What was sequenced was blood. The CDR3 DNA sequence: TGCGCCAGCAGCCATACGACGACTAGCGGGGGGTCTCGCACCGGGGAGCTGTTTTTT. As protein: CASSHTTTSGGSRTGELFF.